This T cell receptor beta chain emerged from a study of shared clonotypes between healthy human individuals. Overall study results and limits: The sampled material consisted only of blood, and tissue repertoires are likely to differ.

The repertoire was sequenced with immunoSEQ multiplex PCR; TCRdb's copy has only in-frame clones and lacks some. The sample holds about 2.4 million clones, around nine tenths seen once. About this clone: Its antigen remains unknown.

Within Nashville, Tennessee resided all donors, each a Caucasian adult. J was trimmed by 4 bases and V by 0 bases; bases with no gene match: 5. This CDR3 spans 15 amino acids. Germline-derived CDR1 and CDR2 are SGHRS and YFSETQ. Sequenced input: naive CD4+ T cells sorted from blood. Subset: CD45RA+ positively selected. The receptor was isolated from a man between 18 and 35 years old in good health. The chain links TRBV5-1 to TRBJ2-5, with 8 bases identical to TRBD2. The CDR3 bases are TGCGCCAGCAGCTTGGTGCGGGGGGCCCGAGAGACCCAGTACTTC. Residues: CASSLVRGARETQYF.